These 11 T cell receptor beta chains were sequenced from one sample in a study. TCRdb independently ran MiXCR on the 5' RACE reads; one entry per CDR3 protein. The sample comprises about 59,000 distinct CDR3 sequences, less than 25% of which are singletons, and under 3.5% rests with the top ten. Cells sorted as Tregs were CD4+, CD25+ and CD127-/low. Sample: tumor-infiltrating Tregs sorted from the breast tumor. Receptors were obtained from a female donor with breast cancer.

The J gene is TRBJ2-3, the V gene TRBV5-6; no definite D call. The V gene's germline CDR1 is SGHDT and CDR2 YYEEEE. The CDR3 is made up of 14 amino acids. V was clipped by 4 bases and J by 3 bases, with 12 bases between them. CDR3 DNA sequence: TGTGCCAGCAGCCCCCCTTTTGGGACAGATACGCAGTATTTT. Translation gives CASSPPFGTDTQYF. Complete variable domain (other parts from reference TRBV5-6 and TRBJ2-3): DAGVTQSPTHLIKTRGQQVTLRCSPKSGHDTVSWYQQALGQGPQFIFQYYEEEERQRGNFPDRFSGHQFPNYSSELNVNALLLGDSALYLCASSPPFGTDTQYFGPGTRLTVL.

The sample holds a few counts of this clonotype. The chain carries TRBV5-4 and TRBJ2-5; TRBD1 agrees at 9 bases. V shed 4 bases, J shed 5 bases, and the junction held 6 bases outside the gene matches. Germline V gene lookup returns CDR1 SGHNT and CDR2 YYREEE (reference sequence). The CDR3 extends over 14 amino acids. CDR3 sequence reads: CASSLDRGRETQYF. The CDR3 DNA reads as TGTGCCAGCAGCCTGGACAGGGGTAGGGAGACCCAGTACTTC.

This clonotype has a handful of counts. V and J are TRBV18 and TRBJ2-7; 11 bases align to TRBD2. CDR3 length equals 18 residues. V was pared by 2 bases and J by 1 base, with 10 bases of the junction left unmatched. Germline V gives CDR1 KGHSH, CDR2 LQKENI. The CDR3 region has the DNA TGTGCCAGCTCACCAAGGCTAGCGGGGGGAACAGGGTCCTACGAGCAGTACTTC. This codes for CASSPRLAGGTGSYEQYF.

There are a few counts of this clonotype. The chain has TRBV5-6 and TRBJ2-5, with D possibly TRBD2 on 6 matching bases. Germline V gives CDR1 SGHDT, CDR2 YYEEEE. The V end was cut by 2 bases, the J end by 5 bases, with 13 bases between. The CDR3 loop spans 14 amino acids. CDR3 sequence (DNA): TGTGCCAGCAGCTTATTCGGGAGTGGTGAGACCCAGTACTTC. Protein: CASSLFGSGETQYF.

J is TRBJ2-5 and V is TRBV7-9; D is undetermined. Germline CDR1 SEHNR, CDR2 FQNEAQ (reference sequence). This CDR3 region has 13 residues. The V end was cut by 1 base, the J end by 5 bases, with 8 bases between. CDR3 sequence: CASSLDWAETQYF. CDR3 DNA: TGTGCCAGCAGCTTAGATTGGGCGGAGACCCAGTACTTC.

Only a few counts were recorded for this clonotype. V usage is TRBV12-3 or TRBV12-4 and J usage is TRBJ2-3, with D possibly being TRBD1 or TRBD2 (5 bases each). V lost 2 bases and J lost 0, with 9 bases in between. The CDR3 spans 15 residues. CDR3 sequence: CASSLRGPSTDTQYF. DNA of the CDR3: TGTGCCAGCAGTTTAAGGGGACCCAGCACAGATACGCAGTATTTT.

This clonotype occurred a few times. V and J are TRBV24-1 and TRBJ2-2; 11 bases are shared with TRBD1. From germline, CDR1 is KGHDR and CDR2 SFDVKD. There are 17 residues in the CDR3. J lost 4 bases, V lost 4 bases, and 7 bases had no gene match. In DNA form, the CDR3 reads TGTGCCACCAGTGAGGGGACAGGGGGAATAGGCACCGGGGAGCTGTTTTTT. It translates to CATSEGTGGIGTGELFF.

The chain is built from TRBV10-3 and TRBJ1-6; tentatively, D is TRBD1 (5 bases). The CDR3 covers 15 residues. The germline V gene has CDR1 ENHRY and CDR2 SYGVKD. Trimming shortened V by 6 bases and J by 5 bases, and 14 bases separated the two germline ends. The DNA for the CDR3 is TGTGCCATCAGCCCCCGACAGCTGGATAATTCACCCCTCCACTTT. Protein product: CAISPRQLDNSPLHF.

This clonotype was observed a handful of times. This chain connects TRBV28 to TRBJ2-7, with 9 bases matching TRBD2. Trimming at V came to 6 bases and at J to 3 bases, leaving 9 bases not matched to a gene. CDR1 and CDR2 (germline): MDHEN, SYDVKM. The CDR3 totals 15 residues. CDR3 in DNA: TGTGCCAGCAGCAGTACTAGCGGGCGTAACTACGAGCAGTACTTC. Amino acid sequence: CASSSTSGRNYEQYF.

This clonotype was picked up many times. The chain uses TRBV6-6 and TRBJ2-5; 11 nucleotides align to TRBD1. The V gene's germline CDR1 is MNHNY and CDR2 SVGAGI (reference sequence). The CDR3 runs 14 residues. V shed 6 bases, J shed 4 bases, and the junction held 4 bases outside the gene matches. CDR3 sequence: CASRSGTGGETQYF. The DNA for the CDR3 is TGTGCCAGCAGATCCGGGACAGGGGGAGAGACCCAGTACTTC.

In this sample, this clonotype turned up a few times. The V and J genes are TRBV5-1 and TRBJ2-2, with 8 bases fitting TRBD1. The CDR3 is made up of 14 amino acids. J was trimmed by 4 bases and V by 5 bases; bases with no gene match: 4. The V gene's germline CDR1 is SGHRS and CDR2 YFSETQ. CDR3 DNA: TGCGCCAGCAGGGCCGGGACAGGCACCGGGGAGCTGTTTTTT. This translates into CASRAGTGTGELFF.